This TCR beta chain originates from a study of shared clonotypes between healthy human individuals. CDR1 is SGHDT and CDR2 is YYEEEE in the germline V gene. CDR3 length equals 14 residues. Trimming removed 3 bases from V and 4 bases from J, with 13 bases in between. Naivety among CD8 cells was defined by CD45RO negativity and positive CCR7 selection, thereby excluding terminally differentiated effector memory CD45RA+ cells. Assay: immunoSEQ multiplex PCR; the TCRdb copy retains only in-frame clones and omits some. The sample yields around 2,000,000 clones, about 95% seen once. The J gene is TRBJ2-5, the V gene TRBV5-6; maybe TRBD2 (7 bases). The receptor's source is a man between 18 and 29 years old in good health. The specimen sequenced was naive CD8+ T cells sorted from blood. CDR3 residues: CASSSGGLPETQYF. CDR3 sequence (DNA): TGTGCCAGCAGCTCCGGGGGGCTGCCAGAGACCCAGTACTTC.